The TCR beta chain described here comes from a study of cytomegalovirus exposure and HLA in healthy donors. The CDR3 extends over 13 amino acids. Trimming stripped 11 bases from V and 1 base from J, with 12 bases between. Germline V gene sequence: CDR1 SNHLY, CDR2 FYNNEI. The PCR ran on 60 Vbeta and 13 Jbeta primers. Profiled with immunoSEQ multiplex PCR; TCRdb holds only in-frame clones, not every one. The table records 170,000 or so clones, around four fifths of them present only once. This chain connects TRBV2 to TRBJ1-3; D not certain. What was sequenced was PBMCs. This sequence originates from a girl aged 10-17 years in good health and CMV-seropositive. DNA of the CDR3: TGTGCCGCAGAGCGGGAGTCTGGAAACACCATATATTTT. It is translated as CAAERESGNTIYF.